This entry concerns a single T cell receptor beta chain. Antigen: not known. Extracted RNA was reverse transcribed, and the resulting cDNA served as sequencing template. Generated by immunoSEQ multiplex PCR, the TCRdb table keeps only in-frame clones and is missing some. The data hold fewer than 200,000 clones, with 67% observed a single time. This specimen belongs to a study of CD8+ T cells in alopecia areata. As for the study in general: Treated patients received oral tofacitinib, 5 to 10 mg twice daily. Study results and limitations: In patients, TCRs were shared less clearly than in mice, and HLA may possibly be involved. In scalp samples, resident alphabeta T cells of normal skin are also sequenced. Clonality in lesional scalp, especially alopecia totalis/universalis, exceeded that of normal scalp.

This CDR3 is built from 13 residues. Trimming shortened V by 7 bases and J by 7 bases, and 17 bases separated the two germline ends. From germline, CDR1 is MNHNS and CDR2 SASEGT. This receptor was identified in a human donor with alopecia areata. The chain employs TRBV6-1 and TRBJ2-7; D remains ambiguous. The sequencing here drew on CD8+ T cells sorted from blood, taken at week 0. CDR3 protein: CASTKIGSEEQYF. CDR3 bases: TGTGCCAGCACCAAGATAGGGTCAGAGGAGCAGTACTTC.